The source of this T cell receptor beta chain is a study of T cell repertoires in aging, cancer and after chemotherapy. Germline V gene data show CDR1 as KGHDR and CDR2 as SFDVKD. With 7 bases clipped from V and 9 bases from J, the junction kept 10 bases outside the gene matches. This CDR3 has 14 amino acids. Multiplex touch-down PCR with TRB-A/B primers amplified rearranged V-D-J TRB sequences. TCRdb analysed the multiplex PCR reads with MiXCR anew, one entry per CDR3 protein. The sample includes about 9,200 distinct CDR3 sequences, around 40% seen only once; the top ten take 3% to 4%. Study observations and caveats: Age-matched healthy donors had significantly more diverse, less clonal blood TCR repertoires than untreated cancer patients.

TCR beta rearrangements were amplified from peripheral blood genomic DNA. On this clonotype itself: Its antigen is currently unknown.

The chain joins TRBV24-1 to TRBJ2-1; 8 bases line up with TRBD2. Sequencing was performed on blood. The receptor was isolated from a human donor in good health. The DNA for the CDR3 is TGTGCCACCAGATTGGGGACTAGTGAGACTGAGCAGTTCTTC. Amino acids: CATRLGTSETEQFF.